The 3 T cell receptor beta chains given below trace back to one sample, sequenced in a study of control samples from healthy donors and cancer patients. Clones were sequenced by immunoSEQ multiplex PCR, and TCRdb holds only the in-frame ones, with some missing. The data contain over 75,000 clones, around 80% of them seen just once; the ten biggest clones take up 1.5% to 2%. The sequenced sample was blood. The source of these receptors is a man in his 60s in good health.

Regarding this clone: This specimen includes other DNA sequences encoding the same CDR3. This chain joins TRBV5-4 and TRBJ1-4; D gene unclear. V was clipped by 4 bases and J by 0 bases, with 7 bases between them. Per germline, CDR1 SGHNT and CDR2 YYREEE (reference sequence). The CDR3 extends over 14 amino acids. Written as DNA, the CDR3 is TGTGCCAGCAGCCTCGAGCCAACTAATGAAAAACTGTTTTTT. Its translation: CASSLEPTNEKLFF.

Concerning this clone itself: The junction differs from germline at one of its ends, possibly a read error. The rearrangement uses TRBV2 and TRBJ2-7, with D unclear. The CDR3 length is 11 residues. Germline V lookup: CDR1 SNHLY, CDR2 FYNNEI. This chain's CDR3 is CASSALLSMDF. As DNA, the CDR3 is TGTGCCAGCAGTGCGTTACTGAGTATGGACTTC.

The chain joins TRBV27 to TRBJ1-6; no definite D call. The V end was cut by 6 bases, the J end by 8 bases, with 17 bases between. CDR1 MNHEY and CDR2 SMNVEV come from the germline V gene (reference sequence). The CDR3 is 15 residues long. CDR3 DNA: TGTGCCAGCAGAGGTATCGGGATCAGACATTCACCCCTCCACTTT. This sequence encodes CASRGIGIRHSPLHF.